Listed here is a single T cell receptor beta chain. This CDR3 has 16 residues. Per germline, CDR1 SGHVS and CDR2 FNYEAQ. V trimming: 3 bases; J trimming: 6 bases; junction bases outside the gene matches: 5. This sample was taken from a study of neurological immune-mediated disorders. MiXCR was run by TCRdb on the 5' RACE reads, yielding one entry per CDR3 protein. The table lists around 28,000 distinct CDR3 sequences, approximately 6.6% of them singletons. The receptor's source is a woman aged 45-65 years in good health. J is TRBJ2-2 and V is TRBV7-6, with 12 positions matching TRBD2. Material for sequencing was PBMCs. The CDR3 nucleotides read TGTGCCAGCAGCTTTACTAGCGGGAGGATCGCCGGGGAGCTGTTTTTT. It encodes CASSFTSGRIAGELFF.